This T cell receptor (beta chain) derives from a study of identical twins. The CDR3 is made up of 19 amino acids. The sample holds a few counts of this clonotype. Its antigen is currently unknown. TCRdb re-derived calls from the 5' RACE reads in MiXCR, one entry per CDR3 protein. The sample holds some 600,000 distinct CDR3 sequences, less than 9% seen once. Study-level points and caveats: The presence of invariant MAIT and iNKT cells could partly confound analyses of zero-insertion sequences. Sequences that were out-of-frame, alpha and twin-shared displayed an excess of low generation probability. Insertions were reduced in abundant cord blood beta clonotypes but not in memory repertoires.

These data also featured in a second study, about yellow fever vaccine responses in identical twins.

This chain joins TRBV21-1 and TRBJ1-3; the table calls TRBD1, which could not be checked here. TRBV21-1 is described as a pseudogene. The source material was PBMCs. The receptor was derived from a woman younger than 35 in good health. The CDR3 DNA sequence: TGTGCCAGCAGCGTCCCCGGGACAATCTTCCTAAGCTCTGGAAACACCATATATTTT. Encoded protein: CASSVPGTIFLSSGNTIYF.